Described below is a single T cell receptor beta chain sequence and its context. What it binds is not known. With a J-beta primer mix and a sample-barcoded 5' primer, a second PCR ran about 7 to 12 cycles. TCRdb re-called the 5' RACE reads through MiXCR, storing one row per CDR3 protein. Of roughly 2 million distinct CDR3 sequences listed, around half are singletons. With 8 bases removed from V and 5 bases from J, the gap between germline ends came to 13 bases. In germline, CDR1 is MNHNS, CDR2 SASEGT. The CDR3 has 13 amino acids. This record comes from a study of blood T cells in healthy people across ages. Across the study: Per two T cells, about one barcoded beta molecule was captured through template switching.

Overall study results and limits: Comparison with aged donors showed that long-lived donors had more naive CD4+ cells and higher diversity. PBMCs that were unsorted prevented a conclusive naive versus antigen-experienced comparison.

Input material: blood. The receptor's source is a woman aged 40-49 years in good health. V and J are TRBV6-1 and TRBJ2-1; D possibly matches TRBD1 or TRBD2 (5 bases each). Written as DNA, the CDR3 is TGTGCCAGCCGGGACGCGAATAACAATGAGCAGTTCTTC. The encoded protein is CASRDANNNEQFF.